The clone carrying this T cell receptor (beta chain) has more than one count but fewer than ten. Its antigen is undetermined. The data were taken from a study of cytotoxic CD8 clonotypes in ibrutinib-treated CLL. Turning to the study itself: Specimens for response were gathered following a median around a year of therapy, spanning 6 to 36. General study findings and limits: Whereas clonality rose at ibrutinib response, it declined toward baseline at progression. Contraction or stability on treatment was seen for public clonotypes, which were uncommon.

Clones were read by immunoSEQ multiplex PCR, and TCRdb kept only the in-frame ones, dropping some. This sample yields roughly 160,000 clones, of which roughly four fifths are seen a single time; over 2% belongs to the top ten. Genomic DNA in a quantity of about 2.1 micrograms was derived from cryopreserved PBMCs for TCR beta libraries. CDR1 and CDR2 (germline): MNHNS, SASEGT. V was shortened by 2 bases and J by 7 bases, with 11 bases between the two germline ends. The CDR3 runs to 13 residues. The sequencing used PBMCs, collected after 12 months of ibrutinib treatment. This receptor was identified in a human donor with chronic lymphocytic leukemia. The chain uses TRBV6-1 and TRBJ1-1, with unresolved D. CDR3 coding DNA: TGTGCCAGCAGTGAAAGGTGGTCCAATGAAGCTTTCTTT. Translation gives CASSERWSNEAFF.